These 15 T cell receptor beta chains share one sample of origin, sequenced in a study of blood T cell repertoires in COVID-19. TCRdb's copy holds only in-frame clones and misses some; the assay was immunoSEQ multiplex PCR. The sample shows roughly 100,000 clones, 75% to 90% of them seen only once. The specimen was peripheral blood. The receptors were gathered from a man aged 60 to 69 with acute or convalescent COVID-19.

This rearrangement joins TRBV9 to TRBJ1-4; TRBD1 aligns across 9 bases. After removal of 5 bases from V and 5 bases from J, the junction contained 10 bases not matched to a gene. The germline V gene encodes CDR1 SGDLS and CDR2 YYNGEE. The CDR3 is made up of 16 amino acids. CDR3 region: CASSRRWTGANEKLFF. In DNA form, the CDR3 reads TGTGCCAGCAGTCGTCGCTGGACAGGGGCCAATGAAAAACTGTTTTTT.

The rearrangement links TRBV23-1 to TRBJ2-1, with D possibly being TRBD2 (6 bases). TRBV23-1 belongs to the ORF category, with a function that is uncertain. Trimming removed 3 bases at V and 8 bases at J, with 20 bases between. The CDR3 loop spans 16 amino acids. The CDR3 is CASSHPAMLACHEQFF. CDR3 sequence (DNA): TGCGCCAGCAGTCACCCGGCGATGCTAGCGTGTCATGAGCAGTTCTTC.

The chain is built from TRBV18 and TRBJ2-5; 8 nucleotides line up with TRBD1. Germline CDR1 and CDR2: KGHSH and LQKENI. The J segment lost 5 bases and the V segment lost 3 bases, leaving 5 bases of the junction unmatched. The CDR3 extends over 14 amino acids. CDR3 residues: CASSPTGAGETQYF. For the CDR3, the DNA is TGTGCCAGCTCACCGACAGGGGCGGGCGAGACCCAGTACTTC.

The chain joins TRBV14 to TRBJ2-1, with 14 nucleotides matching TRBD2. The CDR3 contains 16 residues. Germline CDR1 and CDR2: SGHDN and FVKESK. The ends lost 2 bases at V and 7 bases at J; junction bases unmatched: 4. Written as DNA, the CDR3 is TGTGCCAGCAGCCAACTGGGACTAGCGGGAGTGAATGAGCAGTTCTTC. Amino acid sequence: CASSQLGLAGVNEQFF.

This clone was seen more than once but under ten times. The gene calls are TRBV5-1 and TRBJ1-2; D is unresolved. Trimming removed 2 bases from V and 7 bases from J, with 15 bases in between. The germline CDR1 and CDR2 sequences are SGHRS and YFSETQ. This CDR3 spans 14 amino acids. The CDR3 DNA sequence: TGCGCCAGCAGCTTATCTCCGGGTGTTGGTGGCTACACCTTC. Residues: CASSLSPGVGGYTF.

This clone was recorded only once. The chain links TRBV4-1 to TRBJ2-7, with D unclear. The CDR3 is made up of 14 amino acids. V dropped 4 bases and J dropped 1 base, with 11 bases sitting between them. Germline loops: CDR1 MGHRA, CDR2 YSYEKL. CDR3 in amino acids: CASSLGQVSYEQYF. The CDR3 nucleotides read TGCGCCAGCAGCCTAGGCCAGGTTTCCTACGAGCAGTACTTC.

J is TRBJ2-3 and V is TRBV20-1, with TRBD2 as a possible D gene (5 bases). Germline V CDR1 and CDR2: DFQATT, SNEGSKA (reference sequence). This CDR3 contains 13 residues. Trimming removed 3 bases from V and 9 bases from J, with 16 bases in between. Here the CDR3 reads CSASIGTTRTQYF. DNA for the CDR3: TGCAGTGCTAGTATCGGAACCACTAGAACGCAGTATTTT.

The chain links TRBV7-8 to TRBJ1-4, with 10 bases that match TRBD1. Germline V gene lookup returns CDR1 SGHVS and CDR2 FQNEAQ. This CDR3 region has 15 residues. With V trimmed by 5 bases and J by 7 bases, 7 bases remained unmatched. The CDR3 sequence: CASSPQTGGFEKLFF. The CDR3, as DNA: TGTGCCAGCAGCCCACAGACAGGGGGCTTTGAAAAACTGTTTTTT.

The rearrangement uses TRBV29-1 and TRBJ1-2; 7 bases agree with TRBD1. J lost 2 bases, V lost 5 bases, and 2 bases had no gene match. Germline CDR1 is SQVTM and CDR2 is ANQGSEA. This CDR3 has 12 residues. The CDR3 nucleotides are TGCAGCGTTACGACAGGGAACTATGGCTACACCTTC. This encodes CSVTTGNYGYTF.

V and J are TRBV28 and TRBJ1-1; the match to TRBD1 covers 9 bases. The CDR3 runs 15 residues. V lost 6 bases, J lost 6 bases, and 11 bases stayed unmatched. CDR1 and CDR2 (germline): MDHEN, SYDVKM. CDR3 bases: TGTGCCAGCAGCCAGGTCCTGGACAGGGGCCCTGAAGCTTTCTTT. Amino acids: CASSQVLDRGPEAFF.

This clone has only one observation. The chain employs TRBV7-2 and TRBJ2-5, with 12 bases matching TRBD2. Germline assignment: CDR1 SGHTA and CDR2 FQGNSA. With V trimmed by 4 bases and J by 4 bases, 10 bases remained unmatched. CDR3 length equals 17 residues. DNA of the CDR3: TGTGCCAGCAGCTCCCTGACTAGCGGGAGAAGGCGAGAGACCCAGTACTTC. Residues: CASSSLTSGRRRETQYF.

V usage is TRBV19 and J usage is TRBJ1-4; D perhaps matches TRBD1 (6 bases). The CDR3 runs 16 residues. The V end lost 5 bases, the J end lost 4 bases, and 17 bases lay between the germline ends. The germline V gene has CDR1 LNHDA and CDR2 SQIVND (reference sequence). The CDR3 spells CASSGPRGSNNEKLFF. The CDR3 region has the DNA TGTGCCAGTAGTGGCCCGAGGGGGTCCAATAATGAAAAACTGTTTTTT.

The genes are TRBV24-1 and TRBJ2-1, with D unclear. This CDR3 is 14 amino acids long. Germline V gene data show CDR1 as KGHDR and CDR2 as SFDVKD. Trimming took 4 bases from V and 4 from J, leaving 10 bases between them. In nucleotides, the CDR3 is TGTGCCACCAGTGACGCCCCCCGGTACAATGAGCAGTTCTTC. Amino acid sequence: CATSDAPRYNEQFF.

The CDR3 sequence is CASSRRSREDRPYEQYF. CDR3 DNA: TGCGCCAGCAGCCGGCGCTCCCGGGAGGACAGACCCTACGAGCAGTACTTC. The chain carries TRBV4-1 and TRBJ2-7; possibly TRBD2 for D (7 bases). V was cut by 4 bases and J by 2 bases, with 21 bases left in between. Germline assignment: CDR1 MGHRA and CDR2 YSYEKL. There are 17 residues in the CDR3.

The rearrangement links TRBV10-3 to TRBJ2-1; 7 bases fit TRBD1. The CDR3 sequence is 14 residues long. Germline CDR1 ENHRY, CDR2 SYGVKD. The ends lost 6 bases at V and 5 bases at J; junction bases unmatched: 7. The CDR3 protein is CAIRQTGRDNEQFF. For the CDR3, the DNA is TGTGCCATCAGGCAGACAGGGCGGGACAATGAGCAGTTCTTC.